This T cell receptor (beta chain) was identified during a study of identical twins (dated by TCRdb to about 2016). Context from the whole study: To test whether fetal clonotypes persist, this study deep-sequenced TCR alpha and beta repertoires from monozygotic twins, from unrelated adults of various ages, and from cord blood. To rule out contamination, the twin experiments were replicated at different times with different library preparation protocols. Beyond this particular receptor, the publication reports: Zero-insertion analyses could be partly confounded by invariant T cells such as MAIT and iNKT, though diverse VJ usage argued against such confounding for most clonotypes. Excess twin sharing in beta out-of-frame sequences was weaker because fewer shared sequences lowered the signal-to-noise ratio. Conclusions relied on cross-sectional statistical analysis, since the same donors could not be followed over many years. Abundant cord blood beta clonotypes had fewer insertions, young adult naive repertoires showed a similar but weaker trend, and memory repertoires showed no such trend. Out-of-frame TCR alpha sequences shared between twins showed an excess of low generation-probability sequences compared with coincidental sharing between unrelated individuals. Recombination models systematically underestimated out-of-frame TCR alpha sharing in monozygotic twins but agreed with sharing between unrelated individuals.

All donors were healthy Caucasians. This clonotype was observed a handful of times. Its antigen is still unknown. No much larger clone exists at a distance of one base, and base qualities are not known. The library was generated by 5' RACE. The sequencing machine was an Illumina HiSeq 2000. Template switching introduced a universal primer binding site; the final cDNA contained a unique molecular identifier, enabling accurate counting of TCR cDNA molecules. Specific primers in the conserved constant-segment region were used to synthesize first-strand cDNA for the TCR alpha and beta chains. To control for contamination, each cDNA library was double barcoded with a SMART-Mk sample barcode plus Illumina barcodes. TruSeq adapter sequences and Illumina sample barcodes were added in two successive PCR steps. TCR alpha and beta cDNA libraries were sequenced on the Illumina HiSeq platform with custom primers. As for the original processing: Raw reads were processed with MiGEC to extract unique molecular identifiers, and MiXCR was used to determine CDR3 positions. For each individual, recombination models were inferred using an EM algorithm with the repgenHMM and IGoR tools. The analysis of shared clonotypes was done with the tcR package in R, with sharing normalized by the product of cloneset sizes. Out-of-frame nonproductive sequences were analyzed to study raw recombination free of thymic and clonal selection effects. TCRdb reprocessed the public reads (quality trimming at Q25 with fastp, clone calling with MiXCR) and kept in-frame beta chains. CDR3 protein duplicates are merged, each entry listing the most common genes and DNA. What appears here as the V and J calls and clone size reflects TCRdb's work, not the paper's. Counted in this sample were roughly 1.6 million distinct CDR3 sequences; 25% to 35% of them appeared once. The top ten clones comprise about 0.27% of the sample.

Here V drops 2 bases and J drops 3 bases, and the junction holds 6 bases not matched to any gene. The CDR3 covers 15 residues, taking in both the cysteine and the phenylalanine. Just the 45-base CDR3 DNA is kept, in frame starting at base 1. This TCR was sampled from a newborn girl in good health. Sequenced input: cord blood. The sequence links TRBV12-3 or TRBV12-4 to TRBJ2-7; TRBD1 agrees with 8 junctional bases. The CDR3 region reads CASSLRSTGGYEQYF. The DNA sequence follows: TGTGCCAGCAGTTTACGGAGTACAGGGGGCTACGAGCAGTACTTC.